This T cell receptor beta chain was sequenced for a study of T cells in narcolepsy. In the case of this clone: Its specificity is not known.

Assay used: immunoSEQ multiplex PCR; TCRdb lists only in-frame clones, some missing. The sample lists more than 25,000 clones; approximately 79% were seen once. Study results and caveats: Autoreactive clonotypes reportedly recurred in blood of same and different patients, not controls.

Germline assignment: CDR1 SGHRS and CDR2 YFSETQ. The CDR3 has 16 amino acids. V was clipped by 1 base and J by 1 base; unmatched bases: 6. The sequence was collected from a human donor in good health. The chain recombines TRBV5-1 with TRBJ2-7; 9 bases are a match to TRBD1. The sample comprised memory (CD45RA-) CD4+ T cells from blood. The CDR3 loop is CASSLSSGTGSYEQYF. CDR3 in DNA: TGCGCCAGCAGCTTGTCTTCCGGGACAGGGTCCTACGAGCAGTACTTC.